Listed below are T cell receptor beta chains from one sample, sequenced in a study of control samples from healthy donors and cancer patients. Only in-frame clones appear in the TCRdb table, and some are missing; sequencing was by immunoSEQ multiplex PCR. The sample shows approximately 53,000 clones, approximately 90% of them seen only once. Sequencing was done on a sample of PBMCs. The receptors shown here come from a man aged 30-40 years with colorectal cancer. Each CDR3 is given with its conserved first and last residue. Fields, in order: J gene, V gene, D gene, CDR3 protein, CDR3 DNA. The D gene is left open where the match is weak.

j_call: TRBJ1-5; v_call: TRBV30; d_call: -; cdr3_aa: CAWSVGGYSNQPQHF; cdr3_nt: TGTGCCTGGAGTGTCGGGGGGTATAGCAATCAGCCCCAGCATTTT
j_call: TRBJ1-2; v_call: TRBV11-2; d_call: -; cdr3_aa: CASSPGATTNYGYTF; cdr3_nt: TGTGCCAGCAGCCCCGGTGCAACAACTAACTATGGCTACACCTTC
j_call: TRBJ1-1; v_call: TRBV29-1; d_call: TRBD1; cdr3_aa: CSVGLRQGVGTEAFF; cdr3_nt: TGCAGCGTTGGTCTTCGGCAGGGGGTAGGGACTGAAGCTTTCTTT
j_call: TRBJ2-1; v_call: TRBV30; d_call: -; cdr3_aa: CAWTVARYNEQFF; cdr3_nt: TGTGCCTGGACAGTCGCCCGGTACAATGAGCAGTTCTTC
j_call: TRBJ1-1; v_call: TRBV4-1; d_call: -; cdr3_aa: CASSQRTLALTGDTEAFF; cdr3_nt: TGCGCCAGCAGCCAACGCACACTAGCCCTGACAGGCGATACTGAAGCTTTCTTT
j_call: TRBJ1-5; v_call: TRBV12-3/TRBV12-4; d_call: -; cdr3_aa: CASRTGSNQPQHF; cdr3_nt: TGTGCCAGCAGAACAGGGAGCAATCAGCCCCAGCATTTT
j_call: TRBJ2-1; v_call: TRBV7-9; d_call: -; cdr3_aa: CASSSQNRVGTYNEQFF; cdr3_nt: TGTGCCAGCAGCTCGCAGAACAGGGTGGGGACCTACAATGAGCAGTTCTTC
j_call: TRBJ1-3; v_call: TRBV19; d_call: TRBD1; cdr3_aa: CASSTSPTGGSGNTIYF; cdr3_nt: TGTGCCAGTAGTACCTCACCGACAGGGGGTTCTGGAAACACCATATATTTT
j_call: TRBJ1-2; v_call: TRBV7-2; d_call: -; cdr3_aa: CASSLVGGPSYGYTF; cdr3_nt: TGTGCCAGCAGCTTGGTGGGGGGCCCTTCCTATGGCTACACCTTC
j_call: TRBJ1-3; v_call: TRBV5-4; d_call: -; cdr3_aa: CASSDKILTGYRSGNTIYF; cdr3_nt: TGTGCCAGCAGCGACAAGATCCTAACAGGGTACAGGTCAGGAAACACCATATATTTT
j_call: TRBJ2-7; v_call: TRBV7-2; d_call: -; cdr3_aa: CASSSGTALDEQYF; cdr3_nt: TGTGCCAGCAGCTCGGGGACCGCTCTCGACGAGCAGTACTTC
j_call: TRBJ1-1; v_call: TRBV14; d_call: TRBD1; cdr3_aa: CASTRGQGGLRDTEAFF; cdr3_nt: TGTGCCAGCACCCGAGGACAGGGAGGACTAAGGGACACTGAAGCTTTCTTT
j_call: TRBJ1-1; v_call: TRBV6-5; d_call: -; cdr3_aa: CASSYSRLHLNTEAFF; cdr3_nt: TGTGCCAGCAGTTATTCCCGGTTGCATCTGAACACTGAAGCTTTCTTT
j_call: TRBJ2-3; v_call: TRBV6-4; d_call: -; cdr3_aa: CASSEGPLTDTQYF; cdr3_nt: TGTGCCAGCAGTGAGGGGCCCCTCACAGATACGCAGTATTTT
j_call: TRBJ1-3; v_call: TRBV5-1; d_call: -; cdr3_aa: CASSPKGGNSGNTIYF; cdr3_nt: TGCGCCAGCAGCCCCAAGGGCGGTAATTCTGGAAACACCATATATTTT
j_call: TRBJ2-2; v_call: TRBV30; d_call: TRBD1; cdr3_aa: CAGSSGTVGTGELFF; cdr3_nt: TGTGCCGGGAGCTCCGGGACAGTAGGGACCGGGGAGCTGTTTTTT